Presented here are 22 T cell receptor beta chains from one specimen sequenced in a study of early T cells in non-severe SARS-CoV-2 infection. TCRdb processed the 5' RACE reads anew with MiXCR; each CDR3 protein has one entry. This sample has tens of thousands of distinct CDR3 sequences, with around 10% found just once. The sequences come from whole blood, collected at baseline. These receptors all stem from an adult who was a healthcare worker with PCR-confirmed SARS-CoV-2 infection or an uninfected control (not recorded which).

This clonotype was picked up a small number of times. This chain connects TRBV13 to TRBJ2-1; 7 bases line up with TRBD2. V dropped 1 base and J dropped 0; count of bases not matched to a gene: 6. This CDR3 is 17 amino acids long. In germline, CDR1 is PRHDT, CDR2 FYEKMQ (reference sequence). CDR3 bases: TGTGCCAGCAGCTTAGAAGCGGGACCTAGCTCCTACAATGAGCAGTTCTTC. Protein sequence: CASSLEAGPSSYNEQFF.

This rearrangement joins TRBV10-3 to TRBJ2-1; D is possibly TRBD1 (5 bases). V shed 7 bases and J shed 12 bases, with 16 bases lying between them. The CDR3 covers 12 residues. Germline CDR1 is ENHRY and CDR2 is SYGVKD. DNA for the CDR3: TGTGCCATCAAGGAAACAGGTTTCGGGCAGTTCTTC. Amino acids: CAIKETGFGQFF.

This clonotype was seen a handful of times. The chain is built from TRBV7-8 and TRBJ1-5; TRBD1 is a possible D gene (6 bases). Germline V gene data show CDR1 as SGHVS and CDR2 as FQNEAQ. Trimming removed 7 bases at V and 7 bases at J, with 20 bases between. The CDR3 has 15 residues. The CDR3 DNA reads as TGTGCCAGCACCAAAGATGGGGGCGCGGACCAGCCCCAGCATTTT. This gives the protein CASTKDGGADQPQHF.

V and J are TRBV29-1 and TRBJ2-5; tentative D call: TRBD1 (5 bases). The CDR3 is 12 amino acids. CDR1 and CDR2 (germline): SQVTM, ANQGSEA. The V end was cut by 6 bases, the J end by 1 base, with 9 bases between. CDR3 DNA: TGCAGCGTAGGGGATGGCCAAGAGACCCAGTACTTC. It yields the protein CSVGDGQETQYF.

This clonotype was seen a handful of times. This chain connects TRBV29-1 to TRBJ2-3; TRBD2 aligns across 14 bases. This CDR3 comprises 14 residues. CDR1 and CDR2 (germline): SQVTM, ANQGSEA. V was clipped by 6 bases and J by 1 base; unmatched bases: 0. The CDR3 here is CSVGLAGGTDTQYF. The CDR3 DNA reads TGCAGCGTGGGACTAGCGGGAGGCACAGATACGCAGTATTTT.

The V and J genes are TRBV6-1 and TRBJ1-2; no definite D call. The CDR3 contains 14 residues. Trimming cost V 3 bases and J 4 bases, with 12 bases left between them. Germline values: CDR1 MNHNS, CDR2 SASEGT. CDR3: CASSDATALYGYTF. The CDR3 bases are TGTGCCAGCAGTGACGCCACAGCGCTCTATGGCTACACCTTC.

The rearrangement joins TRBV11-2 to TRBJ2-7; D unresolved. The CDR3 covers 14 residues. Between the trimmed V and J ends, which lost 3 bases and 0 bases, there was a span of 9 bases. Germline loops: CDR1 SGHAT, CDR2 FQNNGV. The CDR3: CASSFNSGSYEQYF. In DNA form, the CDR3 reads TGTGCCAGCAGCTTCAACTCCGGCTCCTACGAGCAGTACTTC.

This clonotype has a count of ten or more. V gene TRBV6-6 combines with J gene TRBJ2-1; tentative D call: TRBD2 (5 bases). CDR1 and CDR2 (germline): MNHNY, SVGAGI (reference sequence). The CDR3 covers 14 residues. V was cut by 2 bases and J by 6 bases, with 11 bases left in between. The CDR3 region has the DNA TGTGCCAGCAGTTACGAGGGCCCCCGCAATGAGCAGTTCTTC. Translated: CASSYEGPRNEQFF.

This clonotype was found a few times. The chain carries TRBV30 and TRBJ1-2; a weak D match, TRBD1 (5 bases). Germline CDR1 reads GTSNPN; CDR2 reads SVGIG (reference sequence). The CDR3 loop spans 12 amino acids. Between the trimmed V and J ends, which lost 0 bases and 7 bases, there was a span of 9 bases. Here the CDR3 DNA reads TGTGCCTGGAGTGTATGGGGGTTTGGCTACACCTTC. The encoded protein is CAWSVWGFGYTF.

The rearrangement uses TRBV7-2 and TRBJ2-1, with D unclear. This CDR3 spans 14 amino acids. Germline V gene data show CDR1 as SGHTA and CDR2 as FQGNSA. Trimming cost V 1 base and J 5 bases, with 9 bases left between them. The CDR3 loop reads CASSLGLGHNEQFF. For the CDR3, the DNA is TGTGCCAGCAGCTTAGGTTTAGGACACAATGAGCAGTTCTTC. The full variable domain, completed using reference TRBV7-2 and TRBJ2-1, is GAGVSQSPSNKVTEKGKDVELRCDPISGHTALYWYRQSLGQGLEFLIYFQGNSAPDKSGLPSDRFSAERTGGSVSTLTIQRTQQEDSAVYLCASSLGLGHNEQFFGPGTRLTVL.

The rearrangement joins TRBV10-3 to TRBJ2-7, with 8 nucleotides matching TRBD2. This CDR3 has 15 amino acids. Looked up from germline, CDR1 is ENHRY and CDR2 is SYGVKD. Trimming at V came to 3 bases and at J to 4 bases, leaving 8 bases not matched to a gene. CDR3 residues: CAISDLTSGDYEQYF. DNA for the CDR3: TGTGCCATCAGTGATCTAACTAGCGGAGATTACGAGCAGTACTTC.

The chain joins TRBV7-9 to TRBJ1-2; unclear D gene. The CDR3 sequence is 13 residues long. V shed 5 bases and J shed 2 bases, with 9 bases lying between them. Germline V gene sequence: CDR1 SEHNR, CDR2 FQNEAQ (reference sequence). The DNA of the CDR3 is TGTGCCAGCAGCGGGCGTGTGAACTATGGCTACACCTTC. This sequence encodes CASSGRVNYGYTF.

V gene TRBV6-5 combines with J gene TRBJ2-5; 7 bases map to TRBD1. V lost 4 bases and J lost 2; bases outside the gene matches: 4. Germline lookup yields CDR1 MNHEY and CDR2 SVGAGI. This CDR3 is built from 14 residues. The CDR3 is CASSSTGEQETQYF. CDR3 nucleotide sequence: TGTGCCAGCAGTTCCACAGGGGAACAAGAGACCCAGTACTTC.

This clonotype was seen more than once but under ten times. The V gene is TRBV6-2 or TRBV6-3, the J gene TRBJ1-5, with a possible D match to TRBD1 (6 bases). V lost 10 bases and J 2 bases, leaving 21 bases between the germline ends. CDR3 length: 16 residues. Germline CDR1 and CDR2: MNHEY and SVGEGT. This chain's CDR3 is CATEGGQQFGNQPQHF. CDR3 sequence (DNA): TGTGCCACCGAGGGCGGACAGCAATTTGGCAATCAGCCCCAGCATTTT.

This clonotype was detected ten times or more. The chain has TRBV19 and TRBJ2-2; 9 bases are shared with TRBD2. Germline CDR1 reads LNHDA; CDR2 reads SQIVND (reference sequence). CDR3 length equals 15 residues. The V gene end was trimmed by 5 bases and the J gene end by 1 base; junction bases not matched to a gene: 2. The CDR3 DNA reads TGTGCCAGTAGTCTAGCGGGATTGAACACCGGGGAGCTGTTTTTT. Its protein is CASSLAGLNTGELFF.

The rearrangement uses TRBV12-5 and TRBJ2-1; D uncertain. CDR1 is LGHNT, CDR2 FRNRAP, per germline. V lost 6 bases to trimming and J lost 6 bases, with 12 bases between them. This CDR3 comprises 13 residues. The CDR3 loop is CASGPPPFNEQFF. The CDR3 nucleotides are TGTGCTAGTGGACCCCCTCCATTCAATGAGCAGTTCTTC.

The chain couples TRBV7-9 to TRBJ2-1; D is perhaps TRBD2 (6 bases). The V gene's germline CDR1 is SEHNR and CDR2 FQNEAQ (reference sequence). V was clipped by 5 bases and J by 4 bases, with 9 bases between them. This CDR3 region has 13 residues. The CDR3 nucleotides are TGTGCCAGCAGCGGCGGGGCGTACAATGAGCAGTTCTTC. Protein product: CASSGGAYNEQFF.

The chain is built from TRBV9 and TRBJ2-7; 10 bases map to TRBD2. The junction had 11 bases not matched to a gene; V was cut back by 0 bases and J by 5 bases. Germline CDR1 SGDLS, CDR2 YYNGEE. The CDR3 contains 17 residues. CDR3 bases: TGTGCCAGCAGCGTAGCTGGGAGCGGGAGGGCTCAGGACGAGCAGTACTTC. It specifies CASSVAGSGRAQDEQYF.

V and J are TRBV6-1 and TRBJ1-1; no clear D gene. Trimming pared 7 bases from V and 5 bases from J, leaving 14 bases between. Germline V gives CDR1 MNHNS, CDR2 SASEGT. The CDR3 runs 13 residues. The DNA of the CDR3 is TGTGCCAGCACCAAAACTAGGGTTACTGAAGCTTTCTTT. Translated: CASTKTRVTEAFF.

The chain's CDR3 is CASTSWGSGANVLTF. In DNA, the CDR3 is TGTGCCAGCACTTCGTGGGGCTCTGGGGCCAACGTCCTGACTTTC. V gene TRBV3-1 combines with J gene TRBJ2-6; D is undetermined. Germline V CDR1 and CDR2: LGHDT, YNNKEL (reference sequence). The V gene lost 7 bases and the J gene lost 0 bases, with 10 bases spanning the gap. This CDR3 is 15 amino acids long.

This clonotype has a count of ten or more. The gene calls are TRBV2 and TRBJ1-1, with D tentatively TRBD1 (5 bases). The CDR3 extends over 13 amino acids. V shed 4 bases and J shed 1 base, with 7 bases lying between them. The V gene's germline CDR1 is SNHLY and CDR2 FYNNEI. CDR3 in amino acids: CASSVQGNTEAFF. CDR3 DNA sequence: TGTGCCAGCAGTGTCCAGGGGAACACTGAAGCTTTCTTT.

The rearrangement joins TRBV7-9 to TRBJ2-3; 7 nucleotides match TRBD2. CDR1 is SEHNR and CDR2 is FQNEAQ in the germline V gene (reference sequence). The ends lost 5 bases at V and 2 bases at J; junction bases unmatched: 13. This CDR3 is built from 17 residues. The CDR3 nucleotides read TGTGCCAGCAGCCCCGACCCGGCGGGAGCCTTCACAGATACGCAGTATTTT. Translation gives CASSPDPAGAFTDTQYF. Variable domain in full (rest from reference TRBV7-9 and TRBJ2-3): DTGVSQNPRHKITKRGQNVTFRCDPISEHNRLYWYRQTLGQGPEFLTYFQNEAQLEKSRLLSDRFSAERPKGSFSTLEIQRTEQGDSAMYLCASSPDPAGAFTDTQYFGPGTRLTVL.